This T cell receptor (beta chain) comes out of a study of early T cells in non-severe SARS-CoV-2 infection. About the research overall: It was bulk RNA from unsorted whole blood that was sequenced, and the chains were unpaired. General study findings and limits: The study's VDJdb matching favored anti-spike CD8 responses and missed private and CD4 specificities.

In this sample, this clonotype turned up many times. Its cognate antigen is unknown. As part of library construction, unique molecular identifiers were attached to individual cDNA molecules. TCRdb independently ran MiXCR on the 5' RACE reads; one entry per CDR3 protein. The sample holds some 45,000 distinct CDR3 sequences, around 4% seen once. The length of the CDR3 is 11 residues. CDR1 SGHNT and CDR2 YYREEE come from the germline V gene (reference sequence). Trimming left V 4 bases short and J 6 bases short, with 8 bases between. Sequenced: whole blood. The chain uses TRBV5-4 and TRBJ2-7, with unresolved D. The source is an adult who was a healthcare worker with PCR-confirmed SARS-CoV-2 infection or an uninfected control (not recorded which). Here the CDR3 DNA reads TGTGCCAGCAGCAACGTCGGCGAGCAGTACTTC. Amino acid sequence: CASSNVGEQYF. The full variable domain, in which reference TRBV5-4 and TRBJ2-7 provide the parts outside the CDR3, is ETGVTQSPTHLIKTRGQQVTLRCSSQSGHNTVSWYQQALGQGPQFIFQYYREEENGRGNFPPRFSGLQFPNYSSELNVNALELDDSALYLCASSNVGEQYFGPGTRLTVT.